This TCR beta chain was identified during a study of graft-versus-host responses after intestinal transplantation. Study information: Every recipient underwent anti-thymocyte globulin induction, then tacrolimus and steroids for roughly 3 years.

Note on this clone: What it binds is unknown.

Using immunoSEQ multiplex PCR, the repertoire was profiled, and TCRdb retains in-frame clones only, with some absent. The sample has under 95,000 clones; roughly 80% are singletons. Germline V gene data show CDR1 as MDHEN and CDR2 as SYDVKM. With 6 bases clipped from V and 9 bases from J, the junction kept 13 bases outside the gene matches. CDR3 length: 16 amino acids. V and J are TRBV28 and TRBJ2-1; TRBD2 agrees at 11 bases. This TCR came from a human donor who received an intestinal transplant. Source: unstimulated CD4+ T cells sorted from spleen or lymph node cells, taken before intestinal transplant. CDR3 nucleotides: TGTGCCAGCAGCTCCCCCGGGACTAGCGGAGACGGTGAGCAGTTCTTC. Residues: CASSSPGTSGDGEQFF.